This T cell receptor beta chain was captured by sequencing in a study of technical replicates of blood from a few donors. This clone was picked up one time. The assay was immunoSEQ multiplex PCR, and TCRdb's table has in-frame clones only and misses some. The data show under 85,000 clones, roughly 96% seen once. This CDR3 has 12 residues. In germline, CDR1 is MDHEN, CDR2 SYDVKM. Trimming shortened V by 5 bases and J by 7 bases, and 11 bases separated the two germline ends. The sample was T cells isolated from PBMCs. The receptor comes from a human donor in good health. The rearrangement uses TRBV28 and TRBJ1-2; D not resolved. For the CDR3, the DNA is TGTGCCAGCAGTGACGACGGGAGTGGCTACACCTTC. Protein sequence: CASSDDGSGYTF.